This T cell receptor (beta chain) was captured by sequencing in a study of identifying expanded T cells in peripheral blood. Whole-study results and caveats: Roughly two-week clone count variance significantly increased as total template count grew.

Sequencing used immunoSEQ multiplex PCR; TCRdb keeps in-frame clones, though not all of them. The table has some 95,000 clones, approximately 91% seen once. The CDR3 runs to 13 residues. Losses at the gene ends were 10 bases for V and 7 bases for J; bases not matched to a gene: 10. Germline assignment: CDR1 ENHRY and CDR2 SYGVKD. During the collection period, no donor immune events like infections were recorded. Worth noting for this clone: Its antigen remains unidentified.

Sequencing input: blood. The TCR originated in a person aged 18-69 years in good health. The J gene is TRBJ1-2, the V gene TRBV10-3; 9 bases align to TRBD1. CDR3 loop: CATVPGTGFGYTF. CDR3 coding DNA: TGTGCCACCGTACCCGGGACAGGGTTTGGCTACACCTTC.